Listed below are T cell receptor beta chains from one sample, sequenced in a study of T cells in Graves' hyperthyroidism and ophthalmopathy. TCRdb fed the multiplex PCR reads into MiXCR, producing one record per CDR3 protein. The sample has hundreds of thousands of distinct CDR3 sequences, approximately 15% seen once. Sequencing used blood. The source of these receptors is a woman aged 25-40 years with Graves' hyperthyroidism. Both conserved end residues are part of each CDR3. A D gene is named only where the DNA matches it firmly. A clone size is listed for some rows: how often the clone was seen (once, few, many), or a class if it is expanded.

CASSRTDRLPYNEQFF	TGTGCCAGCAGCCGCACGGACAGGTTGCCCTACAATGAGCAGTTCTTC	many	TRBV27	TRBJ2-1	TRBD1
CSAKLTAANTEAFF	TGCAGCGCGAAACTGACAGCTGCGAACACTGAAGCTTTCTTT	many	TRBV29-1	TRBJ1-1	NA
CASSSSTGREQYF	TGTGCCAGCAGTTCATCGACAGGTCGCGAGCAGTACTTC	NA	TRBV28	TRBJ2-7	NA
CASSLEAQSSYNSPLHF	TGTGCCAGCAGCTTAGAGGCACAGAGCTCCTATAATTCACCCCTCCACTTT	NA	TRBV11-2	TRBJ1-6	NA
CAWSRADTQYF	TGTGCGTGGAGCCGGGCAGATACGCAGTATTTT	many	TRBV30	TRBJ2-3	NA
CATRGRGETQYF	TGTGCCACCAGAGGGAGGGGAGAGACCCAGTACTTC	few	TRBV24-1	TRBJ2-5	TRBD2
CASSRSLGLAPYNEQFF	TGTGCCAGCAGCCGCTCGCTTGGACTAGCCCCCTACAATGAGCAGTTCTTC	NA	TRBV7-2	TRBJ2-1	TRBD2
CAWIGTFPNQPQHF	TGTGCCTGGATTGGGACATTCCCCAATCAGCCCCAGCATTTT	many	TRBV30	TRBJ1-5	NA
CASSLAGGPDNEQFF	TGTGCCAGCAGCTTAGCGGGAGGGCCAGACAATGAGCAGTTCTTC	NA	TRBV5-8	TRBJ2-1	TRBD2
CASSYEAGSYNEQFF	TGTGCCAGCAGTTACGAGGCAGGCTCCTACAATGAGCAGTTCTTC	NA	TRBV6-2/TRBV6-3	TRBJ2-1	NA
CASSLFGAPEAFF	TGTGCCAGCAGCTTATTTGGAGCCCCTGAAGCTTTCTTT	many	TRBV11-1	TRBJ1-1	NA
CASSFGGVGNIQYF	TGTGCCAGCAGTTTTGGGGGGGTTGGAAACATTCAGTACTTC	many	TRBV28	TRBJ2-4	TRBD2
CASSSKTGSPGNTIYF	TGTGCCAGCAGCTCCAAAACAGGGTCGCCCGGAAACACCATATATTTT	many	TRBV7-9	TRBJ1-3	NA
CASSPGQAPGVNTEAFF	TGTGCCAGCAGCCCAGGACAGGCCCCGGGGGTGAACACTGAAGCTTTCTTT	many	TRBV9	TRBJ1-1	TRBD1
CSVELRLTGTEAFF	TGCAGCGTTGAGCTGCGATTAACTGGCACTGAAGCTTTCTTT	NA	TRBV29-1	TRBJ1-1	NA
CASIRQGAQPQHF	TGTGCCAGCATCCGACAGGGGGCTCAGCCCCAGCATTTT	NA	TRBV28	TRBJ1-5	TRBD1